This T cell receptor beta chain was recorded in a study of cytomegalovirus exposure and HLA in healthy donors. PCR was performed using 60 Vbeta and 13 Jbeta primers. The assay was immunoSEQ multiplex PCR, and TCRdb's table has in-frame clones only and misses some. The sample's table shows about 160,000 clones. The CDR3 is made up of 13 amino acids. Germline V CDR1 and CDR2: SGHAT, FQNNGV. The ends were cut back, 2 bases at V and 6 bases at J, with 8 bases in the middle. The material sequenced was PBMCs. The genes are TRBV11-2 and TRBJ1-5, with unresolved D. This receptor was obtained from a woman aged 60-75 years in good health and CMV-seronegative. CDR3 nucleotides: TGTGCCAGCAGCTTATTGGGGAGTCAGCCCCAGCATTTT. Amino acid sequence: CASSLLGSQPQHF. Complete variable domain (other parts from reference TRBV11-2 and TRBJ1-5): EAGVAQSPRYKIIEKRQSVAFWCNPISGHATLYWYQQILGQGPKLLIQFQNNGVVDDSQLPKDRFSAERLKGVDSTLKIQPAKLEDSAVYLCASSLLGSQPQHFGDGTRLSIL.